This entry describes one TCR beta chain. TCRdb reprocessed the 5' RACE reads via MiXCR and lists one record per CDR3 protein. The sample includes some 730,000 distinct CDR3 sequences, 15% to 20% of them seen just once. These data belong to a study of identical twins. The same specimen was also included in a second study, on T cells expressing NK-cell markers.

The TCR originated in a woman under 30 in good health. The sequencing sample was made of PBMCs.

This CDR3 is CSARDPVSSSPRTDTQYF. The CDR3 coding sequence is TGCAGTGCTAGAGACCCGGTATCTTCCTCACCCCGCACAGATACGCAGTATTTT. This chain uses TRBV20-1 with TRBJ2-3; D not resolved. The germline CDR1 and CDR2 sequences are DFQATT and SNEGSKA (reference sequence). V shed 0 bases and J shed 1 base, with 20 bases lying between them. The length of the CDR3 is 18 residues.